The entry below gives a single T cell receptor (beta chain) sequence along with its context. This sample is part of a study of blood T cell repertoires in COVID-19. This CDR3 has 10 residues. Germline V gives CDR1 GTSNPN, CDR2 SVGIG (reference sequence). V lost 0 bases and J lost 10, with 6 bases in between. While infection was still active, Seattle patients were enrolled and then followed longitudinally. The data were produced by immunoSEQ multiplex PCR, yet TCRdb's version contains in-frame clones alone and is incomplete. The repertoire holds 150,000 to 200,000 clones, with around four fifths as singletons.

The chain couples TRBV30 to TRBJ1-1; the D is unclear. The sequenced material came from peripheral blood. This TCR came from a woman aged 70-85 years with COVID-19, enrolled during active disease. The CDR3 loop is CAWSVNIAFF. The CDR3 DNA reads TGTGCCTGGAGTGTAAACATAGCTTTCTTT.